These T cell receptor beta chains were read from a single sample in a study of blood T cells in healthy people across ages. TCRdb used MiXCR to reprocess the 5' RACE reads, holding one entry per CDR3 protein. The repertoire holds over 600,000 distinct CDR3 sequences, with around two fifths as singletons. What was sequenced was blood. The receptors come from an elderly man in good health. CDR3s include the opening cysteine and the closing phenylalanine or tryptophan. D genes are given only for firm matches. Clone sizes are given selectively: once, few, many, or a class where the clone is expanded.

TRBJ2-5 many TRBV3-1 TRBD2 TGTGCCAGCAGCTCGGGACTAGCCGGCGAGACCCAGTACTTC CASSSGLAGETQYF
TRBJ2-1 many TRBV20-1 TRBD2 TGCAGTGCTAGGACTAGCGGAGGCACGGGGGGGTCCTACAATGAGCAGTTCTTC CSARTSGGTGGSYNEQFF
TRBJ2-7 - TRBV9 - TGTGCCAGCAGCGTAGCAGAGTACGAGCAGTACTTC CASSVAEYEQYF
TRBJ2-7 few TRBV11-2 - TGTGCCAGCAGCCATAAATACGAGCAGTACTTC CASSHKYEQYF
TRBJ2-5 - TRBV10-3 TRBD2 TGTGCCATCAGTGAGGAACTAGCGGGAGGAGAGACCCAGTACTTC CAISEELAGGETQYF
TRBJ2-3 - TRBV11-3 - TGTGCCAGCAGCTTAGATCCGGACACAGATACGCAGTATTTT CASSLDPDTDTQYF
TRBJ1-1 - TRBV4-1 - TGCGCCAGCAGCCAAGATAAGGGGACGGCAAACACTGAAGCTTTCTTT CASSQDKGTANTEAFF
TRBJ2-3 few TRBV7-2 TRBD2 TGTGCCAGCAGCTTAGGTGGCAGCGGGGGAAGCACAGATACGCAGTATTTT CASSLGGSGGSTDTQYF
TRBJ2-1 - TRBV6-2/TRBV6-3 TRBD2 TGTGCCAGCAGTTACGGGGGGACTAGCGGGGGCAGTGAGCAGTTCTTC CASSYGGTSGGSEQFF
TRBJ2-7 - TRBV2 - TGTGCCAGCAGTGAAGAATTCGAGCAGTACTTC CASSEEFEQYF
TRBJ2-3 few TRBV7-2 TRBD2 TGTGCCAGCAGCTCCCCCGGGGGCGGGGGGGCGGTTAGGAATACGCAGTATTTT CASSSPGGGGAVRNTQYF
TRBJ2-4 - TRBV5-6 - TGTGCCAGCAGCTTGGGGGGCTCCTTGGCCAAAAACATTCAGTACTTC CASSLGGSLAKNIQYF
TRBJ1-6 - TRBV10-2 - TGCGCCAGCAGTGATACCAAGGGCGCTTCACCCCTCCACTTT CASSDTKGASPLHF
TRBJ2-7 many TRBV14 - TGTGCCAGCAGCCAGAGAGGAGGGACAGCATCCTACGAGCAGTACTTC CASSQRGGTASYEQYF
TRBJ2-1 many TRBV6-2/TRBV6-3 TRBD2 TGTGCCAGCCGAACTAGCGGGTATGAGCAGTTCTTC CASRTSGYEQFF
TRBJ2-7 few TRBV6-1 - TGTGCCAGCAGTCCCCGGGGTAGCGCATCCTCCTACGAGCAGTACTTC CASSPRGSASSYEQYF
TRBJ2-1 - TRBV6-5 TRBD1 TGTGCCAGCAGTTCTCGGACAGGGGGTTCCAACAATGAGCAGTTCTTC CASSSRTGGSNNEQFF
TRBJ1-2 - TRBV12-3/TRBV12-4 - TGTGCCAGCAGTTTAGGGGGCCCCGTGTATGGCTACACCTTC CASSLGGPVYGYTF
TRBJ1-2 many TRBV9 - TGTGCCAGCAGCGTCGGGGGACGGACATACCATGGCTACACCTTC CASSVGGRTYHGYTF
TRBJ2-5 - TRBV3-1 TRBD2 TGTGCCAGCAGCCAAGATACTAGCGCGGCGGGAGAGACCCAGTACTTC CASSQDTSAAGETQYF
TRBJ2-7 few TRBV14 TRBD2 TGTGCCAGCAGCCCTCGGACTAGCGGCTACAATGAGCAGTACTTC CASSPRTSGYNEQYF
TRBJ2-6 - TRBV7-3 TRBD1 TGTGCCAGCGGACAGGGGCCGAGCTCTGGGGCCAACGTCCTGACTTTC CASGQGPSSGANVLTF
TRBJ1-2 - TRBV7-9 - TGTGCCAGCAGCTTAGTCGGGCCCTCTGGCTATGGCTACACCTTC CASSLVGPSGYGYTF
TRBJ2-7 - TRBV4-2 TRBD1 TGTGCCAGCAGCCTAATAGCGAGGGGGCCTTACGAGCAGTACTTC CASSLIARGPYEQYF
TRBJ2-7 - TRBV28 - TGTGCCAGCAGTTTTCAGGGTAGCGACGAGCAGTACTTC CASSFQGSDEQYF
TRBJ2-5 - TRBV5-1 TRBD1 TGCGCCAGCAGCCGGACCGGGACAGGGGGTCAAGAGACCCAGTACTTC CASSRTGTGGQETQYF
TRBJ2-1 - TRBV7-9 TRBD2 TGTGCCAGCAGCGGATGGGGACTAGCGGGAGCCGACAATGAGCAGTTCTTC CASSGWGLAGADNEQFF
TRBJ2-1 - TRBV6-1 - TGTGCCAGCCTCCCCCGCCCGGGTGGGGTGGGCGCGAGGTACAATGAGCAGTTCTTC CASLPRPGGVGARYNEQFF
TRBJ2-7 - TRBV20-1 TRBD2 TGCAGTGCTCCCGGGACTAGCGGGAGAAATGAGCAGTACTTC CSAPGTSGRNEQYF
TRBJ2-3 - TRBV7-2 TRBD2 TGTGCCAGCAGCTTTGCTAGCGGGTGGAGCACAGATACGCAGTATTTT CASSFASGWSTDTQYF
TRBJ2-7 - TRBV20-1 TRBD2 TGCAGTGCTAGACCCCTGGGTGGGGTAGCGGGGCCCCACCTCCACGAGCAGTACTTC CSARPLGGVAGPHLHEQYF
TRBJ2-7 - TRBV7-2 - TGTGCCAGCAGCTCCGGACGGAACTACGAGCAGTACTTC CASSSGRNYEQYF
TRBJ2-5 many TRBV20-1 - TGCAGTGCTAGAGTGAATAGCCTGGGAGAGACCCAGTACTTC CSARVNSLGETQYF
TRBJ1-4 - TRBV21-1 - TGTGCCAGCTGGAACAGGTGGGGGGCAGCTAATGAAAAACTGTTTTTT CASWNRWGAANEKLFF
TRBJ2-3 - TRBV20-1 TRBD1 TGCAGTGCTCCCCCTGGGACAGGGGGGACAGATACGCAGTATTTT CSAPPGTGGTDTQYF
TRBJ2-1 many TRBV7-3 TRBD1 TGTGCCAGCAGCTTGACTCTCGGGACAGCCTACAATGAGCAGTTCTTC CASSLTLGTAYNEQFF
TRBJ1-2 many TRBV5-1 - TGCGCCAGCAGCCCGGACAGCCTAACCCATGGCTACACCTTC CASSPDSLTHGYTF
TRBJ1-1 - TRBV7-6 - TGTGCCAGCAGCTTTGACAGTAACACTGAAGCTTTCTTT CASSFDSNTEAFF
TRBJ2-1 - TRBV7-2 TRBD1 TGTGCCAGCAGCTTAGCGGGACAGTCTCCTGGCCAGTTCTTC CASSLAGQSPGQFF
TRBJ2-1 - TRBV5-1 - TGCGCCAGCAGCCCCCGGACGGTCTCCTACAATGAGCAGTTCTTC CASSPRTVSYNEQFF
TRBJ2-4 many TRBV20-1 TRBD2 TGCAGTGCTAGAGATCGGGGGGGGCTAGCGGGAGGACCCCTCAAAAACATTCAGTACTTC CSARDRGGLAGGPLKNIQYF
TRBJ2-2 - TRBV6-2/TRBV6-3 TRBD2 TGTGCCAGCAGTTCTGGCGGGAGCCCCGGGGAGCTGTTTTTT CASSSGGSPGELFF
TRBJ2-1 - TRBV20-1 - TGCAGTGCTAGAACCAGTAATGAGCAGTTCTTC CSARTSNEQFF
TRBJ1-4 - TRBV11-2 - TGTACCAGCAGCGGGGGGTTGGCTAATGAAAAACTGTTTTTT CTSSGGLANEKLFF
TRBJ2-3 - TRBV6-5 TRBD2 TGTGCCAGCAGTACCCGGGGGGACCTTCGCGGGGGGCAGTATTTT CASSTRGDLRGGQYF